The T cell receptor (beta chain) described here comes from a study of blood T cell repertoires in COVID-19. Looking at the study overall: COVID-19 samples, acute and convalescent, were from the United States, Italy and Spain. Sources were T cells, B-cell-depleted T cells, or PBMCs; the material itself was cDNA or gDNA.

CDR3 length: 15 residues. Germline CDR1 reads SNHLY; CDR2 reads FYNNEI. The V gene end was trimmed by 4 bases and the J gene end by 0 bases; junction bases not matched to a gene: 3. In the original processing: Estimation of nucleated cell counts was performed using reference gene primer amplification. Libraries were prepared by immunoSEQ multiplex PCR; TCRdb keeps only in-frame clonotypes and omits some of them. The V and J calls and clone size come from that table; D and trimming were worked out from the DNA. The sample lists around 110,000 clones, roughly 79% occurring once. Material: peripheral blood. The receptor's source is a man between 70 and 80 years old with active or convalescent COVID-19. The chain couples TRBV2 to TRBJ2-1, with 7 nucleotides matching TRBD1. The CDR3 here is CASSARTGSYNEQFF. The DNA of the CDR3 is TGTGCCAGCAGTGCACGGACAGGCTCCTACAATGAGCAGTTCTTC.